A single sample is the source of the 2 T cell receptor beta chains below, sequenced in a study of T-cell reconstitution after alpha-beta-depleted transplantation in children (dated by TCRdb to 2015 to 2016). The method was PCR. The reads were generated on an Illumina HiSeq 2500. To normalize quantification of the TCRbeta repertoire, the TCR libraries were built with molecular barcoding that relied on unique molecular identifiers. TCRdb trimmed public reads at Q25 via fastp, called clones via MiXCR and kept in-frame beta chains. Identical CDR3 protein sequences are pooled into one entry, listed with their most common genes and DNA. This sample holds 450,000 to 500,000 distinct CDR3 sequences; about 12% were observed only once. Together, the top ten hold 5% to 6% of the sample. The starting material was PBMCs from the stem cell graft donor, obtained from the stem cell graft. All receptors come from a human donor who donated a stem cell graft to a child with combined immunodeficiency.

This chain links TRBV7-9 with TRBJ2-1; TRBD1 matches 9 bases. J was trimmed by 7 bases and V by 6 bases; bases with no gene match: 1. The germline V gene has CDR1 SEHNR and CDR2 FQNEAQ (reference sequence). The CDR3 has 12 residues. The CDR3 reads CASRQGANEQFF. The CDR3 DNA follows: TGTGCCAGCAGACAGGGGGCAAATGAGCAGTTCTTC.

CDR3 in DNA: TGTGCCAGCAGGGACAGGGTACGAAGCAATCAGCCCCAGCATTTT. As protein: CASRDRVRSNQPQHF. The chain combines TRBV6-1 with TRBJ1-5, with TRBD1 identical over 8 bases. The CDR3 totals 15 residues. After removal of 6 bases from V and 1 base from J, the junction contained 5 bases not matched to a gene. Germline V gene lookup returns CDR1 MNHNS and CDR2 SASEGT.